These 5 T cell receptor beta chains share one sample of origin, sequenced in a study of CD4 and CD8 cells across lung adenocarcinoma regions. TCRdb redid the calling of the PCR reads with MiXCR, one entry per CDR3 protein. Altogether about 19,000 distinct CDR3 sequences are present, 46% being singletons, with the ten largest covering approximately 18%. Input material: CD4+ T cells from the margin of a lung tumor. These receptors were taken from a male donor with lung adenocarcinoma. The CD4 and CD8 labels of this study may be unreliable.

This clonotype was detected a few times. The V and J genes are TRBV10-3 and TRBJ2-1, with D possibly called TRBD1 or TRBD2 (6 bases each). CDR1 is ENHRY and CDR2 is SYGVKD in the germline V gene. V lost 2 bases, J lost 6 bases, and 17 bases lay in between. CDR3 length equals 16 residues. The CDR3 sequence: CAISESESEGGNEQFF. The DNA for the CDR3 is TGTGCCATCAGTGAGAGCGAATCTGAGGGGGGCAATGAGCAGTTCTTC.

The chain couples TRBV7-9 to TRBJ2-7; D not resolved. Germline V lookup: CDR1 SEHNR, CDR2 FQNEAQ (reference sequence). Trimming removed 1 base at V and 6 bases at J, with 10 bases between. This CDR3 is 13 amino acids long. CDR3 coding DNA: TGTGCCAGCAGCTTAGTGGTTGGCCGCGAGCAGTACTTC. Translated, it gives CASSLVVGREQYF.

V gene TRBV13 combines with J gene TRBJ2-3; 12 positions agree with TRBD2. In germline, CDR1 is PRHDT, CDR2 FYEKMQ (reference sequence). Trimming at V came to 5 bases and at J to 0 bases, leaving 9 bases not matched to a gene. There are 18 residues in the CDR3. The CDR3 DNA is TGTGCCAGCAGCCGGAGACTAGCGGGAGCAACCAGCACAGATACGCAGTATTTT. Residues: CASSRRLAGATSTDTQYF. The variable domain in full, completed from reference TRBV13 and TRBJ2-3, reads AAGVIQSPRHLIKEKRETATLKCYPIPRHDTVYWYQQGPGQDPQFLISFYEKMQSDKGSIPDRFSAQQFSDYHSELNMSSLELGDSALYFCASSRRLAGATSTDTQYFGPGTRLTVL.

In its sample, this clonotype was seen many times. V and J are TRBV5-5 and TRBJ2-5; 8 nucleotides align to TRBD1. TRBJ2-7 matches the DNA end more closely, so the J call is doubtful. This CDR3 region has 14 residues. Germline loops: CDR1 SGHKS, CDR2 YYEKEE (reference sequence). CDR3 loop: CASSLGTGFDEQYF. The CDR3 nucleotides are TGTGCCAGCAGCTTGGGGACAGGGTTCGACGAGCAGTACTTC.

By share, this clonotype ranks as medium-sized. V gene TRBV10-1 combines with J gene TRBJ2-1; 9 bases map to TRBD2. TRBJ2-7 explains the end of the DNA better; the J call may be wrong. This CDR3 contains 14 residues. Per the germline V gene, CDR1 is WNHNN and CDR2 is SYGVQD (reference sequence). In DNA, the CDR3 is TGCGCCAGCAGCTCGGGACTAGCCGCCTACGAGCAGTACTTC. Translation gives CASSSGLAAYEQYF.